This TCR beta chain was identified during a study of PD-1 blockade in classical Hodgkin lymphoma. Worth noting for this clone: Its antigen is undetermined.

Deletions cut 6 bases from V and 4 bases from J, with 6 bases between. CDR3 size: 12 residues. Germline V gene data show CDR1 as LNHNV and CDR2 as YYDKDF (reference sequence). Clones were read by immunoSEQ multiplex PCR, and TCRdb kept only the in-frame ones, dropping some. Altogether fewer than 20,000 clones are present, 75% to 90% being singletons, with the ten largest covering less than 15%. Brentuximab vedotin exposure varied, and every patient relapsed after autologous stem cell transplantation. Under best response, outcomes were complete response, partial response or progressive disease. Study-wide findings and caveats: Diversity similar to that of newly diagnosed patients was seen at baseline in complete responders. Healthy donors reportedly exceeded newly diagnosed patients in baseline TCR diversity.

This receptor was obtained from a human donor with classical Hodgkin lymphoma. The chain recombines TRBV15 with TRBJ2-2; possibly TRBD1 or TRBD2 for D (5 bases each). The source material was peripheral blood mononuclear cells (PBMCs), sampled before the second cycle of nivolumab. CDR3 DNA: TGTGCCACCAGGAGGGGCACCGGGGAGCTGTTTTTT. Its translation is CATRRGTGELFF.